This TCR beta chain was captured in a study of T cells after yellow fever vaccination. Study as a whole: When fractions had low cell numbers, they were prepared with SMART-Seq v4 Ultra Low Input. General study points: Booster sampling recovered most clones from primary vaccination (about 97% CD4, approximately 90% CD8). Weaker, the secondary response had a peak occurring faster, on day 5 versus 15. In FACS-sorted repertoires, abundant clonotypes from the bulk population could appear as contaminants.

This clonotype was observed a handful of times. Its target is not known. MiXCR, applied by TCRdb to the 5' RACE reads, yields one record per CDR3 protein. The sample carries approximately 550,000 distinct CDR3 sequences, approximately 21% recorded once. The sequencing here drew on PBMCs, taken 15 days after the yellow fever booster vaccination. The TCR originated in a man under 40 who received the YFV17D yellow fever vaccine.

CDR3 coding DNA: TGTGCCAGCAGCTTGAGGCAGGGCAGTCTAGATACGCAGTATTTT. This sequence encodes CASSLRQGSLDTQYF. The genes are TRBV5-5 and TRBJ2-3; TRBD1 is a possible D gene (5 bases). V was trimmed by 1 base and J by 5 bases, leaving 14 bases between them. CDR1 SGHKS and CDR2 YYEKEE come from the germline V gene (reference sequence). CDR3 length: 15 amino acids. Filled out from reference TRBV5-5 and TRBJ2-3, the complete variable domain reads DAGVTQSPTHLIKTRGQQVTLRCSPISGHKSVSWYQQVLGQGPQFIFQYYEKEERGRGNFPDRFSARQFPNYSSELNVNALLLGDSALYLCASSLRQGSLDTQYFGPGTRLTVL.